These 20 T cell receptor beta chains originate from one sample sequenced in a study of T-cell reconstitution after alpha-beta-depleted transplantation in children. Unique molecular identifiers featured in how the TCRbeta library was prepared. One entry per CDR3 protein, called by TCRdb with MiXCR from the PCR reads. The sample holds about 580,000 distinct CDR3 sequences, 27% seen once. The input for sequencing was PBMCs, taken before TCRalphabeta/CD19-depleted stem cell transplant. The source is a boy under two years old with Wiskott-Aldrich syndrome, due to receive a stem cell transplant.

This chain joins TRBV9 and TRBJ1-2; TRBD1 aligns across 9 bases. The CDR3 runs 14 residues. J lost 8 bases, V lost 1 base, and 6 bases had no gene match. The germline V gene encodes CDR1 SGDLS and CDR2 YYNGEE. In nucleotides, the CDR3 is TGTGCCAGCAGCGTACATACAGGGGGCGGCGGCTACACCTTC. Its protein product is CASSVHTGGGGYTF.

This clonotype was detected only a few times. The chain uses TRBV20-1 and TRBJ2-3; TRBD2 matches 8 bases. Germline CDR1 reads DFQATT; CDR2 reads SNEGSKA (reference sequence). The CDR3 length is 15 residues. The junction had 5 bases not matched to a gene; V was cut back by 2 bases and J by 1 base. CDR3 sequence reads: CSARIAGSGTDTQYF. The CDR3 region has the DNA TGCAGTGCTAGAATAGCGGGATCGGGCACAGATACGCAGTATTTT.

This clonotype was observed a few times. The chain links TRBV24-1 to TRBJ2-1, with D perhaps being TRBD1 or TRBD2 (6 bases each). CDR1 is KGHDR and CDR2 is SFDVKD in the germline V gene. CDR3 length equals 14 residues. The ends were cut back, 1 base at V and 12 bases at J, with 15 bases in the middle. The CDR3 bases are TGTGCCACCAGTGATTTAGCCGGGGGCGCACCGCAGTTCTTC. Its translation: CATSDLAGGAPQFF.

This clonotype was recorded many times. The chain employs TRBV5-1 and TRBJ2-2; the D is unclear. V dropped 5 bases and J dropped 4 bases, with 6 bases sitting between them. Germline values: CDR1 SGHRS, CDR2 YFSETQ. CDR3 length: 12 residues. CDR3 sequence: CASRPGTGELFF. The CDR3 DNA reads TGCGCCAGCAGACCAGGCACCGGGGAGCTGTTTTTT.

V usage is TRBV5-5 and J usage is TRBJ1-1, with a possible D match to TRBD1 (6 bases). The germline gives CDR1 SGHKS, CDR2 YYEKEE (reference sequence). This CDR3 region has 15 residues. V was trimmed by 3 bases and J by 1 base, leaving 13 bases between them. CDR3 region: CASSWGGTSNTEAFF. CDR3 bases: TGTGCCAGCAGCTGGGGGGGCACCTCGAACACTGAAGCTTTCTTT. The variable domain in full, with the rest retrieved from reference TRBV5-5 and TRBJ1-1, is DAGVTQSPTHLIKTRGQQVTLRCSPISGHKSVSWYQQVLGQGPQFIFQYYEKEERGRGNFPDRFSARQFPNYSSELNVNALLLGDSALYLCASSWGGTSNTEAFFGQGTRLTVV.

This clonotype occurred a few times. CDR3 nucleotide sequence: TGCTCCCTCAAAGGTGTGTATGGGTCTAACTACGAGCAGTACTTC. Protein product: CSLKGVYGSNYEQYF. The chain employs TRBV1 and TRBJ2-7. TRBV1 corresponds to a pseudogene. This CDR3 is 15 amino acids long.

This clonotype was counted a single time. The chain has TRBV4-1 and TRBJ2-2; TRBD2 matches at 14 bases. After removal of 4 bases from V and 8 bases from J, the junction contained 9 bases not matched to a gene. From germline, CDR1 is MGHRA and CDR2 YSYEKL. The CDR3 runs 17 residues. The CDR3 sequence: CASSRGPGLAGEGELFF. The CDR3 bases are TGCGCCAGCAGCCGCGGACCGGGACTAGCGGGGGAGGGGGAGCTGTTTTTT.

The V gene is TRBV12-3 or TRBV12-4, the J gene TRBJ2-3; D gene uncertain. V gave up 2 bases and J gave up 4 bases, with 7 bases separating them. The CDR3 spans 13 residues. The CDR3 region is CASSLSRADTQYF. Here the CDR3 DNA reads TGTGCCAGCAGTTTAAGCCGGGCAGATACGCAGTATTTT.

This clonotype was found a few times. The chain uses TRBV24-1 and TRBJ2-1; D gene unclear. The germline V gene encodes CDR1 KGHDR and CDR2 SFDVKD. CDR3 length: 11 amino acids. The ends were cut back, 6 bases at V and 8 bases at J, with 7 bases in the middle. The DNA of the CDR3 is TGTGCCACCAGTAAGACTTATGAGCAGTTCTTC. Encoded protein: CATSKTYEQFF.

A few counts support this clonotype. The chain recombines TRBV12-3 or TRBV12-4 with TRBJ1-1, with a tentative D call TRBD1 (6 bases). This CDR3 comprises 16 residues. The germline V and J ends were trimmed by 7 bases and 5 bases, with 23 bases remaining between them. The CDR3 coding sequence is TGTGCCAGCACTGCTGGGGGCTGGGTACGGGAAACTGAAGCTTTCTTT. It codes for CASTAGGWVRETEAFF.

The chain uses TRBV4-1 and TRBJ2-3; 9 positions agree with TRBD2. The CDR3 runs 14 residues. The V gene's germline CDR1 is MGHRA and CDR2 YSYEKL. V was clipped by 3 bases and J by 4 bases; unmatched bases: 2. CDR3 loop: CASSQREGPDTQYF. In DNA, the CDR3 is TGCGCCAGCAGCCAGCGGGAGGGCCCAGATACGCAGTATTTT.

The chain joins TRBV5-4 to TRBJ2-7; possibly TRBD1 for D (5 bases). Germline-derived CDR1 and CDR2 are SGHNT and YYREEE (reference sequence). This CDR3 comprises 15 residues. The germline V and J ends were trimmed by 4 bases and 5 bases, with 19 bases remaining between them. The CDR3 DNA reads TGTGCCAGCAGCGAAAAACCTAGACAGACCCACGAGCAGTACTTC. Protein sequence: CASSEKPRQTHEQYF.

In its sample, this clonotype was seen a few times. The V and J genes are TRBV12-3 or TRBV12-4 and TRBJ2-7, with TRBD2 matching 10 bases. The CDR3 loop spans 17 amino acids. J lost 6 bases, V lost 2 bases, and 13 bases had no gene match. The CDR3 region has the DNA TGTGCCAGCAGTTTACCCCCAATAGCGGGAGGACTTCCCGAGCAGTACTTC. It encodes CASSLPPIAGGLPEQYF.

The chain is built from TRBV12-3 or TRBV12-4 and TRBJ2-2; 9 nucleotides agree with TRBD1. The trim removed 7 bases at V and 5 bases at J, leaving 5 bases unmatched. CDR3 length equals 14 residues. The CDR3 here is CASTLQGATGELFF. In DNA, the CDR3 is TGTGCCAGCACCTTACAGGGGGCGACCGGGGAGCTGTTTTTT.

This clonotype was counted only a few times. This rearrangement joins TRBV20-1 to TRBJ2-5; 7 nucleotides align to TRBD1. The CDR3 length is 13 residues. Per germline, CDR1 DFQATT and CDR2 SNEGSKA (reference sequence). With 0 bases clipped from V and 7 bases from J, the junction kept 5 bases outside the gene matches. CDR3 nucleotides: TGCAGTGCTAGAGAGGGACAGACCGGGACCCAGTACTTC. Its protein product is CSAREGQTGTQYF.

This clonotype was picked up a small number of times. The chain links TRBV12-3 or TRBV12-4 to TRBJ1-1, with D maybe TRBD1 (6 bases). V dropped 5 bases and J dropped 5 bases, with 12 bases sitting between them. The CDR3 runs 13 residues. The CDR3 region is CASSLQGQTEAFF. The DNA of the CDR3 is TGTGCCAGCAGTCTTCAGGGGCAGACTGAAGCTTTCTTT.

This clonotype has just a few counts. The J gene is TRBJ2-4, the V gene TRBV3-1; the D is unclear. This CDR3 region has 14 residues. V lost 1 base to trimming and J lost 1 base, with 5 bases between them. CDR1 and CDR2 from the germline V gene are LGHDT and YNNKEL (reference sequence). The CDR3 spells CASSQATAKNIQYF. In DNA form, the CDR3 reads TGTGCCAGCAGCCAAGCGACCGCCAAAAACATTCAGTACTTC.

The chain has TRBV18 and TRBJ2-5; D might be TRBD2 (5 bases). Trimming removed 3 bases from V and 2 bases from J, with 10 bases in between. CDR1 and CDR2 from the germline V gene are KGHSH and LQKENI. CDR3 length equals 14 residues. The CDR3 is CASSPTREQETQYF. CDR3 DNA: TGTGCCAGCTCACCTACTAGGGAGCAAGAGACCCAGTACTTC.

The genes are TRBV11-1 and TRBJ2-7, with D possibly TRBD2 on 7 matching bases. Germline CDR1 is SGHAT and CDR2 is FQDESV (reference sequence). Trimming removed 4 bases at V and 2 bases at J, with 15 bases between. This CDR3 comprises 15 residues. CDR3 region: CASSSRTRGAYEQYF. The CDR3, as DNA: TGTGCCAGCAGCTCGCGGACTAGGGGGGCCTACGAGCAGTACTTC. The whole variable domain, filled in from reference TRBV11-1 and TRBJ2-7, reads EAEVAQSPRYKITEKSQAVAFWCDPISGHATLYWYRQILGQGPELLVQFQDESVVDDSQLPKDRFSAERLKGVDSTLKIQPAELGDSAMYLCASSSRTRGAYEQYFGPGTRLTVT.

The chain combines TRBV28 with TRBJ1-5; 7 bases align to TRBD1. The CDR3 is 12 residues long. V was pared by 5 bases and J by 7 bases, with 2 bases of the junction left unmatched. The germline gives CDR1 MDHEN, CDR2 SYDVKM. The CDR3 here is CASSVQGQPQHF. Written as DNA, the CDR3 is TGTGCCAGCAGTGTACAGGGGCAGCCCCAGCATTTT.